The TCR beta chain described here comes from a study of memory CD4+ T cells and cytomegalovirus serostatus. The CDR3 runs to 16 residues. Trimming pared 5 bases from V and 1 base from J, leaving 18 bases between. Germline V CDR1 and CDR2: SGHVT, SQSDAQ. In the authors' methods: Out-of-frame sequences were removed, leaving about 2,300,000 distinct TCRbeta sequences. Assay: immunoSEQ multiplex PCR; the TCRdb copy retains only in-frame clones and omits some. V, J and clone size reflect that table, while D and trimming were determined from the DNA. Of 50,000 to 70,000 clones listed, over 65% are singletons. The sort gate was single viable CD3+CD4+CD8-CD45RO+ cells for memory CD4+ T cells. Donors' CMV status reflects serum IgG against pp150, pp28, p38, p52. Regarding this clone: Its antigen remains unidentified.

Study-level points and caveats: The CMV-associated TCR signature appears largely within the CD4+ memory repertoire. CD4+ memory repertoires contained about two fifths of the roughly 150 reported CMV TCRbeta sequences.

This TCR derives from an adult in good health and CMV-seropositive. The gene calls are TRBV7-4 and TRBJ2-7, with D unresolved. The sample taken for sequencing was memory CD4+ T cells from blood. CDR3 protein: CASSKRRDRRSYEQYV. DNA of the CDR3: TGTGCCAGCAGCAAACGGCGAGACCGACGGTCCTACGAGCAGTACGTC.